The clone carrying this T cell receptor (beta chain) appeared a few times. Its specificity is unknown. This entry comes from a study of human T cells and chemical hapten exposure. Background on the study: While the roughly 23-week study was under way, patients received diphenylcyclopropenone on the scalp every week.

Points from the study as a whole: Significantly greater numbers of large CDR3 similarity clusters came from expanded TCRs than from controls.

Specified time point: pre-sensitization, week 0. Treatment meaning: therapeutic diphenylcyclopropenone sensitization with weekly scalp DPC. The drawing of blood occurred before each patch test was applied. In TCRdb, the RACE reads were re-called with MiXCR into one record per CDR3 protein. The table includes 300,000 to 400,000 distinct CDR3 sequences, 5% to 6.5% detected once. This sequence originates from a woman in her forties or fifties with alopecia areata. Some clones in this sample may be carry-over from other donors' samples. Sample: whole blood, taken in connection with sensitization to the hapten diphenylcyclopropenone (DPC).

This CDR3 reads CASSVSGGVGEQFF. In DNA form, the CDR3 reads TGTGCCAGCAGTGTATCCGGGGGCGTCGGTGAGCAGTTCTTC. The chain employs TRBV28 and TRBJ2-1; perhaps D is TRBD1 or TRBD2 (6 bases each). Trimming took off 5 bases at V and 9 bases at J, with 17 bases between the two ends. Germline V gene data show CDR1 as MDHEN and CDR2 as SYDVKM. The CDR3 extends over 14 amino acids.